Following are 24 T cell receptor beta chains from one sample sequenced in a study of T-cell reconstitution after alpha-beta-depleted transplantation in children. TCRbeta library preparation incorporated unique molecular identifiers. MiXCR, applied by TCRdb to the PCR reads, yields one record per CDR3 protein. The sample lists under 850,000 distinct CDR3 sequences; 10% to 15% were seen once. The material sequenced was PBMCs, taken before TCRalphabeta/CD19-depleted stem cell transplant. These receptor sequences come from a girl under 10 years old with congenital amegakaryocytic thrombocytopenia, due to receive a stem cell transplant.

This clonotype was counted at least ten times. The V call is TRBV20-1, the J call TRBJ2-7, with D perhaps TRBD2 (6 bases). Trimming shortened V by 6 bases and J by 0 bases, and 15 bases separated the two germline ends. The CDR3 has 14 amino acids. Germline V lookup: CDR1 DFQATT, CDR2 SNEGSKA (reference sequence). In DNA form, the CDR3 reads TGCAGTGCCGCCCCCATGACTAGCTCCTACGAGCAGTACTTC. Its protein is CSAAPMTSSYEQYF.

The chain uses TRBV28 and TRBJ1-5, with 8 nucleotides matching TRBD1. The ends lost 2 bases at V and 4 bases at J; junction bases unmatched: 4. The germline V gene encodes CDR1 MDHEN and CDR2 SYDVKM. This CDR3 contains 15 residues. CDR3 amino acids: CASSLPGQANQPQHF. CDR3 bases: TGTGCCAGCAGTTTACCGGGACAGGCGAATCAGCCCCAGCATTTT.

In this sample, this clonotype turned up many times. This chain links TRBV12-3 or TRBV12-4 with TRBJ1-5; D might be TRBD1 (5 bases). Between the trimmed V and J ends, which lost 3 bases and 9 bases, there was a span of 18 bases. This CDR3 has 15 amino acids. CDR3 DNA sequence: TGTGCCAGCAGTTTGTCCGGGACGGGCTGGCGGCCCCAGCATTTT. This encodes CASSLSGTGWRPQHF.

This clonotype was counted many times. The rearrangement links TRBV15 to TRBJ2-1, with D hard to call. In germline, CDR1 is LNHNV, CDR2 YYDKDF (reference sequence). Trimming stripped 3 bases from V and 2 bases from J, with 20 bases between. The length of the CDR3 is 18 residues. The DNA for the CDR3 is TGTGCCACCAGCAGCGACGGACGAGGCCTTGATACCTACAATGAGCAGTTCTTC. Translation gives CATSSDGRGLDTYNEQFF.

About this clonotype: One end of the junction does not line up with germline, which may come from a read error. The chain employs TRBV20-1 and TRBJ2-2; 7 bases agree with TRBD1. Germline assignment: CDR1 DFQATT and CDR2 SNEGSKA (reference sequence). CDR3 size: 16 residues. The CDR3 sequence: CCARAFGQDLTGELFF. For the CDR3, the DNA is TGCTGTGCTAGAGCCTTCGGACAGGACCTCACCGGGGAGCTGTTTTTT.

This clonotype was observed at least ten times. The rearrangement links TRBV12-3 or TRBV12-4 to TRBJ2-7, with 9 positions matching TRBD2. V shed 5 bases, J shed 5 bases, and the junction held 7 bases outside the gene matches. The CDR3 consists of 14 residues. DNA for the CDR3: TGTGCCAGCAGTGGTACTAGCGGGCTGGACGAGCAGTACTTC. Amino acids: CASSGTSGLDEQYF.

CDR3 in amino acids: CASERVDGSDTQYF. The CDR3 coding sequence is TGTGCCAGCGAAAGGGTCGACGGATCAGATACGCAGTATTTT. The rearrangement uses TRBV5-5 and TRBJ2-3, with D unresolved. The CDR3 is made up of 14 amino acids. Germline lookup yields CDR1 SGHKS and CDR2 YYEKEE (reference sequence). V was trimmed by 7 bases and J by 4 bases, leaving 16 bases between them.

The chain couples TRBV29-1 to TRBJ2-3; D is ambiguous. Germline CDR1 reads SQVTM; CDR2 reads ANQGSEA. The length of the CDR3 is 10 residues. V was cut by 0 bases and J by 8 bases, with 3 bases left in between. CDR3 DNA sequence: TGCAGCGTTGAAGAGAGTACGCAGTATTTT. This codes for CSVEESTQYF.

The J gene is TRBJ2-1, the V gene TRBV5-8; D ambiguous. Germline V lookup: CDR1 SGHTS, CDR2 YDEGEE. This CDR3 comprises 16 residues. V lost 9 bases to trimming and J lost 5 bases, with 24 bases between them. CDR3 sequence (DNA): TGTGCCACCCCCCTAAGCCCCGACTTCCTCAACAATGAGCAGTTCTTC. This sequence encodes CATPLSPDFLNNEQFF.

The chain has TRBV20-1 and TRBJ2-1; TRBD2 is a possible D gene (6 bases). The length of the CDR3 is 16 residues. Trimming removed 0 bases from V and 6 bases from J, with 18 bases in between. Germline V lookup: CDR1 DFQATT, CDR2 SNEGSKA (reference sequence). CDR3 nucleotide sequence: TGCAGTGCTAGAGAGGCCATTTTTAGCGGCCTCAATGAGCAGTTCTTC. Amino acid sequence: CSAREAIFSGLNEQFF.

This clonotype was recorded a few times. This sequence joins TRBV28 and TRBJ1-5; D is ambiguous. Trimming took off 6 bases at V and 2 bases at J, with 20 bases between the two ends. The CDR3 is 17 residues long. Germline values: CDR1 MDHEN, CDR2 SYDVKM. Here the CDR3 reads CASSRPGKRVGNQPQHF. CDR3 in DNA: TGTGCCAGCAGCCGGCCCGGGAAACGGGTCGGCAATCAGCCCCAGCATTTT.

The chain recombines TRBV15 with TRBJ1-3; D unclear. V lost 0 bases to trimming and J lost 0 bases, with 12 bases between them. The CDR3 is made up of 17 amino acids. Germline CDR1 and CDR2: LNHNV and YYDKDF (reference sequence). The CDR3 DNA reads as TGTGCCACCAGCAGAGAGCCCCTCCGGCGCTCTGGAAACACCATATATTTT. This sequence encodes CATSREPLRRSGNTIYF.

The table lists this clonotype with a few counts. The chain combines TRBV5-4 with TRBJ2-1, with 12 bases identical to TRBD2. Germline loops: CDR1 SGHNT, CDR2 YYREEE (reference sequence). V was clipped by 1 base and J by 7 bases; unmatched bases: 18. This CDR3 region has 20 residues. The CDR3 loop is CASSLQLTSGRTPRRNEQFF. Written as DNA, the CDR3 is TGTGCCAGCAGCTTGCAACTTACTAGCGGGAGGACCCCTAGGAGGAATGAGCAGTTCTTC.

This clonotype was found a few times. The rearrangement links TRBV20-1 to TRBJ2-5; perhaps TRBD2 as D (6 bases). V was cut by 5 bases and J by 2 bases, with 15 bases left in between. This CDR3 has 14 residues. Germline lookup yields CDR1 DFQATT and CDR2 SNEGSKA (reference sequence). The CDR3 spells CSALGRLGQETQYF. DNA of the CDR3: TGCAGTGCTCTTGGGAGGCTGGGGCAAGAGACCCAGTACTTC.

This clonotype has a count of ten or more. The CDR3 reads CSAAGGARPGAFF. For the CDR3, the DNA is TGCAGCGCTGCTGGGGGAGCCAGGCCAGGAGCTTTCTTT. This chain uses TRBV29-1 with TRBJ1-1; weak D call: TRBD1 (5 bases). CDR3 size: 13 residues. Germline V gene lookup returns CDR1 SQVTM and CDR2 ANQGSEA. V was cut by 7 bases and J by 10 bases, with 22 bases left in between.

This clonotype came up a few times. The chain carries TRBV11-1 and TRBJ2-1; 8 bases are a match to TRBD1. Germline V gene sequence: CDR1 SGHAT, CDR2 FQDESV (reference sequence). The CDR3 is made up of 14 amino acids. The trim removed 6 bases at V and 7 bases at J, leaving 8 bases unmatched. The CDR3 loop reads CASRPGQAVNEQFF. The CDR3, as DNA: TGTGCCAGCAGGCCGGGACAGGCTGTGAATGAGCAGTTCTTC.

This clonotype was counted many times. This chain uses TRBV25-1 with TRBJ2-3; 9 nucleotides align to TRBD1. The CDR3 consists of 17 residues. V lost 1 base and J lost 2; bases outside the gene matches: 7. The germline CDR1 and CDR2 sequences are MGHDK and SYGVNS. This CDR3 reads CASSEWNRGPVTDTQYF. The DNA of the CDR3 is TGTGCCAGCAGTGAATGGAACAGGGGGCCCGTCACAGATACGCAGTATTTT.

Points on this clonotype: A much larger clonotype is one base distant, so this may be a read error. This chain links TRBV5-1 with TRBJ1-1, with D possibly TRBD1 on 5 matching bases. This CDR3 region has 17 residues. V shed 0 bases and J shed 1 base, with 16 bases lying between them. Germline V gene lookup returns CDR1 SGHRS and CDR2 YFSETQ. The CDR3: CASSLATGIGANTEAFF. The CDR3 DNA reads TGCGCCAGCAGCTTGGCAACCGGAATAGGGGCGAACACTGAAGCTTTCTTT.

This clonotype was picked up a small number of times. V usage is TRBV11-2 and J usage is TRBJ2-7; D might be TRBD1 or TRBD2, each matching 5 bases. Per the germline V gene, CDR1 is SGHAT and CDR2 is FQNNGV. CDR3 length equals 14 residues. V was shortened by 6 bases and J by 0 bases, with 12 bases between the two germline ends. The CDR3 DNA reads as TGTGCCAGCAGTTATATGGGGGACTCCTACGAGCAGTACTTC. It is translated as CASSYMGDSYEQYF.

This clonotype appeared a few times. The chain joins TRBV5-1 to TRBJ2-1; 9 bases line up with TRBD1. Germline CDR1 SGHRS, CDR2 YFSETQ. This CDR3 comprises 15 residues. The V segment lost 4 bases and the J segment 4 bases; nucleotides outside the gene matches: 6. The DNA of the CDR3 is TGCGCCAGCAGCCCGGACAGGGGCGGGTACAATGAGCAGTTCTTC. Its translation is CASSPDRGGYNEQFF.

Worth noting for this clonotype: A much larger clonotype is one base distant, so this may be a read error. This sequence joins TRBV29-1 and TRBJ1-3; D is unclear. The ends were cut back, 3 bases at V and 8 bases at J, with 8 bases in the middle. Per the germline V gene, CDR1 is SQVTM and CDR2 is ANQGSEA. The CDR3 spans 11 residues. DNA of the CDR3: TGCAGCGTTGAGGCGGTAGACACCATATATTTT. As protein: CSVEAVDTIYF. The whole variable domain, filled in from reference TRBV29-1 and TRBJ1-3, reads SAVISQKPSRDICQRGTSLTIQCQVDSQVTMMFWYRQQPGQSLTLIATANQGSEATYESGFVIDKFPISRPNLTFSTLTVSNMSPEDSSIYLCSVEAVDTIYFGEGSWLTVV.

The rearrangement uses TRBV12-3 or TRBV12-4 and TRBJ2-7, with 7 bases aligning to TRBD1. This CDR3 contains 15 residues. J was trimmed by 2 bases and V by 6 bases; bases with no gene match: 10. The CDR3 DNA sequence: TGTGCCAGCAGCCTTGGGACAGCCGGACCCTACGAGCAGTACTTC. Its protein is CASSLGTAGPYEQYF.

This clonotype has only a few counts. The V call is TRBV20-1, the J call TRBJ2-1; D gene ambiguous. This CDR3 comprises 16 residues. V lost 0 bases and J 3 bases, leaving 15 bases between the germline ends. Germline V gene lookup returns CDR1 DFQATT and CDR2 SNEGSKA (reference sequence). The CDR3 coding sequence is TGCAGTGCTAGAGATCGCCAGCGTTGGAACTACAATGAGCAGTTCTTC. Protein: CSARDRQRWNYNEQFF.

V gene TRBV4-1 combines with J gene TRBJ2-2, with D possibly matching TRBD1 (5 bases). With 0 bases removed from V and 6 bases from J, the gap between germline ends came to 20 bases. CDR3 length equals 18 residues. CDR1 and CDR2 from the germline V gene are MGHRA and YSYEKL. DNA of the CDR3: TGCGCCAGCAGCCAAGATCGAAGCAGGGTTAGGTTCGCCGGGGAGCTGTTTTTT. Its translation: CASSQDRSRVRFAGELFF.